This entry concerns a single T cell receptor (beta chain). Its antigen is as yet unknown. Positively selected for CCR7, the CD45RO-negative cells used as naive CD8 cells excluded terminally differentiated effector memory CD45RA+ cells. The sample originates from a study of shared clonotypes between healthy human individuals. At a deep level, the assay was run. The authors split each subset's genomic DNA evenly across several immunoSEQ plates. Profiling relied on immunoSEQ multiplex PCR, and the TCRdb table lists in-frame clones only, not all of them. The sample has around 2,000,000 clones, approximately 95% seen once. Study-level results: A limitation of the genetic and exposure-history diversity represented arose from few donors.

CDR1 MNHEY and CDR2 SMNVEV come from the germline V gene (reference sequence). V was cut by 10 bases and J by 6 bases, with 16 bases left in between. This CDR3 region has 14 residues. The rearrangement joins TRBV27 to TRBJ1-6; D might be TRBD1 (5 bases). Specimen: naive CD8+ T cells sorted from blood. The receptor was derived from a man in his late teens or twenties in good health. The CDR3 DNA follows: TGTGCCACCCAGTCAGGGTCAAGTAATTCACCCCTCCACTTT. As protein: CATQSGSSNSPLHF.